The 6 T cell receptor beta chains below were found in one sample sequenced in a study of molecular identifiers for immune sequencing clone quantification. TCRdb re-called the PCR reads through MiXCR, storing one row per CDR3 protein. The profile shows about 500,000 distinct CDR3 sequences, roughly 25% of them singletons. The sequencing input was naive CD8+ T cells from blood, with Jurkat cell RNA spiked in. Sample subset: FACS-sorted CD8+CD4-CCR7+CD45RA+ naive T cells. These TCRs come from a human donor in good health. Some libraries in this study had Jurkat cell RNA spiked in.

This clonotype was picked up a small number of times. This chain links TRBV10-3 with TRBJ2-7; D remains unclear. The germline CDR1 and CDR2 sequences are ENHRY and SYGVKD. This CDR3 has 16 amino acids. Trimming left V 0 bases short and J 0 bases short, with 12 bases between. As DNA, the CDR3 is TGTGCCATCAGTGAGTCGGATAACATCATCTCCTACGAGCAGTACTTC. Amino acids: CAISESDNIISYEQYF.

This clonotype showed up just a few times. This chain uses TRBV20-1 with TRBJ1-5; D remains unclear. From germline, CDR1 is DFQATT and CDR2 SNEGSKA (reference sequence). The CDR3 extends over 14 amino acids. V was shortened by 5 bases and J by 0 bases, with 11 bases between the two germline ends. The CDR3 bases are TGCAGTGCTGCGACATCCCATAGCAATCAGCCCCAGCATTTT. Its translation: CSAATSHSNQPQHF.

This clonotype has at least ten counts. The V and J genes are TRBV27 and TRBJ1-2; D ambiguous. V lost 3 bases and J 2 bases, leaving 4 bases between the germline ends. The CDR3 extends over 12 amino acids. From germline, CDR1 is MNHEY and CDR2 SMNVEV (reference sequence). CDR3 sequence: CASSFSNYGYTF. CDR3 DNA: TGTGCCAGCAGTTTTTCGAACTATGGCTACACCTTC.

This clonotype was seen more than once but under ten times. This sequence joins TRBV30 and TRBJ2-1; TRBD2 matches at 10 bases. CDR3 length equals 15 residues. Germline CDR1 GTSNPN, CDR2 SVGIG (reference sequence). This CDR3 is CAWLRALAGANEQFF. The CDR3 coding sequence is TGTGCATGGCTGCGGGCTCTAGCGGGAGCTAATGAGCAGTTCTTC.

As regards this clonotype: A much more abundant neighbour one base away suggests this may be a read error. CDR3 sequence (DNA): TGTGCCGGCAGTTTAATCCTAGCTGAGCAGTTCTTC. Its protein product is CAGSLILAEQFF. The V and J genes are TRBV12-3 or TRBV12-4 and TRBJ2-1; tentatively, D is TRBD2 (5 bases). The CDR3 length is 12 residues.

There are a few counts of this clonotype. The CDR3 coding sequence is TGTGCCAGCAGCTTAGATCTGGGGGCGAGTGAGCAGTTCTTC. This sequence encodes CASSLDLGASEQFF. This rearrangement joins TRBV7-9 to TRBJ2-1; D is perhaps TRBD1 (6 bases). CDR1 SEHNR and CDR2 FQNEAQ come from the germline V gene (reference sequence). V was pared by 1 base and J by 9 bases, with 13 bases between. The CDR3 runs 14 residues. Complete variable domain (other parts from reference TRBV7-9 and TRBJ2-1): DTGVSQNPRHKITKRGQNVTFRCDPISEHNRLYWYRQTLGQGPEFLTYFQNEAQLEKSRLLSDRFSAERPKGSFSTLEIQRTEQGDSAMYLCASSLDLGASEQFFGPGTRLTVL.